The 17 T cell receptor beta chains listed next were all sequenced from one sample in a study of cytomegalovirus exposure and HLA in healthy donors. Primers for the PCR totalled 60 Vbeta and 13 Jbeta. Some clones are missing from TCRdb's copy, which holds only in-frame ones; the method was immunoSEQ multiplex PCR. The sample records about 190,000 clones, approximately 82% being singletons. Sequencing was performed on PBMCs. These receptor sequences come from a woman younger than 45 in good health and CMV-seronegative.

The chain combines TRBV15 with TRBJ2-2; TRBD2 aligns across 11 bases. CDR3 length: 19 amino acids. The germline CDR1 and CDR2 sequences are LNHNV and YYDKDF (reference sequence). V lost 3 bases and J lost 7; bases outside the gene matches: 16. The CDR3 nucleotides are TGTGCCACCAGCAGGGAAAATCTAGCGGGGGGCTGGAACGGCGGGGAGCTGTTTTTT. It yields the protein CATSRENLAGGWNGGELFF.

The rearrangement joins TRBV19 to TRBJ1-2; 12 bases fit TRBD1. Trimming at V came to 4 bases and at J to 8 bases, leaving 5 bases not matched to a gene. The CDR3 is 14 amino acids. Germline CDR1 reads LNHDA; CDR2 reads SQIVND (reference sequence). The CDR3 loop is CASSTGQGAGGYTF. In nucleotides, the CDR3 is TGTGCCAGTAGTACGGGACAGGGGGCAGGCGGCTACACCTTC.

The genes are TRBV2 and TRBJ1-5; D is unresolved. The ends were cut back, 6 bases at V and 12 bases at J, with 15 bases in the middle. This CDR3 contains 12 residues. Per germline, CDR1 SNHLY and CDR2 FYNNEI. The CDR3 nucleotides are TGTGCCAGCAGCTCCGGGTCAGCATGCCAGCATTTT. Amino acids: CASSSGSACQHF.

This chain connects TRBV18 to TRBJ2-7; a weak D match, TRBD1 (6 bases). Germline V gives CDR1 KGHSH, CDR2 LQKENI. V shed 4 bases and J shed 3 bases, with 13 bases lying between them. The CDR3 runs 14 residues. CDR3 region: CASSLQGKDYEQYF. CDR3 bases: TGTGCCAGCTCACTACAGGGTAAAGACTACGAGCAGTACTTC.

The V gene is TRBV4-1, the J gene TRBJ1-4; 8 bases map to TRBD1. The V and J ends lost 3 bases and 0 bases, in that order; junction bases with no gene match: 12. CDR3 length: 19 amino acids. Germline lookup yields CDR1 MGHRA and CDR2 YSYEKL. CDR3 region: CASSQDRTGLFATNEKLFF. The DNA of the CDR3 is TGCGCCAGCAGCCAGGATCGGACAGGGCTGTTTGCAACTAATGAAAAACTGTTTTTT.

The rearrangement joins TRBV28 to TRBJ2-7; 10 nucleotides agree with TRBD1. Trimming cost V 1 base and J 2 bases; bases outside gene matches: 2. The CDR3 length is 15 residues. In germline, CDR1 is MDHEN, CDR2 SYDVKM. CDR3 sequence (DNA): TGTGCCAGCAGTTTATCCGGGACAGGGGCCTACGAGCAGTACTTC. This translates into CASSLSGTGAYEQYF.

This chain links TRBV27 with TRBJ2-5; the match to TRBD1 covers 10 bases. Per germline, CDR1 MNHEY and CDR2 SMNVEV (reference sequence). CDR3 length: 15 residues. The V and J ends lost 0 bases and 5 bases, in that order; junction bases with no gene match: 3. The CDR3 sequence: CASSLSGQGWETQYF. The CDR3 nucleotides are TGTGCCAGCAGTTTATCGGGACAGGGGTGGGAGACCCAGTACTTC.

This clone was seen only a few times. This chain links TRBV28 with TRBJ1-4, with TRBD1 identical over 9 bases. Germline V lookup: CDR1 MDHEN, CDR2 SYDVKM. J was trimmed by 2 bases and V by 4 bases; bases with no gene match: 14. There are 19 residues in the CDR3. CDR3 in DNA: TGTGCCAGCAGTTCATACCGGGACAGGGCACAGGGGACTAATGAAAAACTGTTTTTT. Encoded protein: CASSSYRDRAQGTNEKLFF.

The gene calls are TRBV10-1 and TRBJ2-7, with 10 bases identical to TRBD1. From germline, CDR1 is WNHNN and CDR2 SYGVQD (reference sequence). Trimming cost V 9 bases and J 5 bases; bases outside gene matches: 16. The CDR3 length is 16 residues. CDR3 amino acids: CARMGATGQGSHEQYF. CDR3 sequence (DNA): TGCGCCAGGATGGGCGCTACGGGACAGGGGTCCCACGAGCAGTACTTC.

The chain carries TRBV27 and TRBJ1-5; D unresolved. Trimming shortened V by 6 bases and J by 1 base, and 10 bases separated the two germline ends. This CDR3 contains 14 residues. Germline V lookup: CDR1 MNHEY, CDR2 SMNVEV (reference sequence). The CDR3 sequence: CASSRQGSNQPQHF. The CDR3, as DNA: TGTGCCAGCAGCAGACAAGGAAGCAATCAGCCCCAGCATTTT.

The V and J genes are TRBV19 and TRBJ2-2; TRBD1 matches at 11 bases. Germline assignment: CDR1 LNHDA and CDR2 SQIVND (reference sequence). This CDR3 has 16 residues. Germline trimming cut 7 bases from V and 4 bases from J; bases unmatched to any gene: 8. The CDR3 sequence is CASKGPGTGGTGELFF. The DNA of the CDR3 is TGTGCCAGTAAGGGACCCGGGACAGGGGGCACCGGGGAGCTGTTTTTT.

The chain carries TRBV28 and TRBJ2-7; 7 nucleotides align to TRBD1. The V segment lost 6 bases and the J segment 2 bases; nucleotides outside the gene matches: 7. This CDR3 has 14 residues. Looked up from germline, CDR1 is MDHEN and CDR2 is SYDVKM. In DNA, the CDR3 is TGTGCCAGCAGGCCCGAGGGACAGCCCTACGAGCAGTACTTC. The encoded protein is CASRPEGQPYEQYF. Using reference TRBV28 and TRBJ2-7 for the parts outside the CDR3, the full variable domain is DVKVTQSSRYLVKRTGEKVFLECVQDMDHENMFWYRQDPGLGLRLIYFSYDVKMKEKGDIPEGYSVSREKKERFSLILESASTNQTSMYLCASRPEGQPYEQYFGPGTRLTVT.

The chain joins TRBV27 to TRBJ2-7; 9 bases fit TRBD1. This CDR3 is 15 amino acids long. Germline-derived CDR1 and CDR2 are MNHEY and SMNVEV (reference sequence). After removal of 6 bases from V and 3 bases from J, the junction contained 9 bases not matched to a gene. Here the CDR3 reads CASSRPGTGIYEQYF. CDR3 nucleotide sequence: TGTGCCAGCAGCCGTCCCGGGACAGGGATCTACGAGCAGTACTTC.

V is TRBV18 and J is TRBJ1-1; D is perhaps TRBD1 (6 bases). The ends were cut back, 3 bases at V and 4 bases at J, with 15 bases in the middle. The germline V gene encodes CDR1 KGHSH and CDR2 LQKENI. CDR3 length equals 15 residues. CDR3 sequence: CASSPGGGSVTEAFF. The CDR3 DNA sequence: TGTGCCAGCTCACCTGGGGGGGGCTCTGTCACTGAAGCTTTCTTT.

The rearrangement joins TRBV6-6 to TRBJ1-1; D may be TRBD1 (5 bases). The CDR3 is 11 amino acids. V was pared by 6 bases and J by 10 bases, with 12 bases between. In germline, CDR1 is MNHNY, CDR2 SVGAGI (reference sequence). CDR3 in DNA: TGTGCCAGCAGCGCAAGGCAGGGAGCTTTCTTT. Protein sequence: CASSARQGAFF.

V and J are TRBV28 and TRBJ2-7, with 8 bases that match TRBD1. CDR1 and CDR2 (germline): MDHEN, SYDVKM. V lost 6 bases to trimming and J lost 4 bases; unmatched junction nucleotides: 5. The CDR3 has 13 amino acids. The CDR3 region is CASSGQGPYEQYF. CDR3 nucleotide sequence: TGTGCCAGCAGCGGACAGGGTCCGTACGAGCAGTACTTC.

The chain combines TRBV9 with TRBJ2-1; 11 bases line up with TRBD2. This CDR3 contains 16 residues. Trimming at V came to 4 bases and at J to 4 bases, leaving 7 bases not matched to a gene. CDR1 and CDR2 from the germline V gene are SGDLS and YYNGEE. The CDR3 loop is CASSPQTSGTYNEQFF. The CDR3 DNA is TGTGCCAGCAGCCCTCAGACTAGCGGGACTTACAATGAGCAGTTCTTC.